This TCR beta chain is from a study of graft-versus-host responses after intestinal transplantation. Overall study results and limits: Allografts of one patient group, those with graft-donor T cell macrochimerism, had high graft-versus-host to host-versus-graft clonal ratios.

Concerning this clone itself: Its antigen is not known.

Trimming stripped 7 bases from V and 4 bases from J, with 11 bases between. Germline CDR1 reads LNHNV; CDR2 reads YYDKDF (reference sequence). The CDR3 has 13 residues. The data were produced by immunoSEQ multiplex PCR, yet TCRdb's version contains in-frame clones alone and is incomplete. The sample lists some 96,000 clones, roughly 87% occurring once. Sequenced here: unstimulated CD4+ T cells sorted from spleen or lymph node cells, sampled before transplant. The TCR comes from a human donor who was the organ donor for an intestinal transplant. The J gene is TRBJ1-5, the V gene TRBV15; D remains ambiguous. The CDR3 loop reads CATTNDLNQPQHF. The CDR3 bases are TGTGCCACCACAAACGACCTTAATCAGCCCCAGCATTTT.